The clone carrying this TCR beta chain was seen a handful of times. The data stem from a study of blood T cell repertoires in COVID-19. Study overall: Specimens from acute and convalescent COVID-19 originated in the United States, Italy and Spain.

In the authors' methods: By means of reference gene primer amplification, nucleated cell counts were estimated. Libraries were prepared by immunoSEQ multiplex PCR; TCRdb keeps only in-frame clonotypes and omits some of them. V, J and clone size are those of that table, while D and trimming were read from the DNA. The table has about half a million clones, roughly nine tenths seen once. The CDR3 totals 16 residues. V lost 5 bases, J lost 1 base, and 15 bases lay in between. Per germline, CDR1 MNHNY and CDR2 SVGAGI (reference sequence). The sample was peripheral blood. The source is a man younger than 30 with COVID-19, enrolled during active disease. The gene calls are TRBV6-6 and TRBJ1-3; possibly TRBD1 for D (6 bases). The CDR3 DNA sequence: TGTGCCAGCAGTCAGGGACATATGGTTTCTGGAAACACCATATATTTT. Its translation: CASSQGHMVSGNTIYF.